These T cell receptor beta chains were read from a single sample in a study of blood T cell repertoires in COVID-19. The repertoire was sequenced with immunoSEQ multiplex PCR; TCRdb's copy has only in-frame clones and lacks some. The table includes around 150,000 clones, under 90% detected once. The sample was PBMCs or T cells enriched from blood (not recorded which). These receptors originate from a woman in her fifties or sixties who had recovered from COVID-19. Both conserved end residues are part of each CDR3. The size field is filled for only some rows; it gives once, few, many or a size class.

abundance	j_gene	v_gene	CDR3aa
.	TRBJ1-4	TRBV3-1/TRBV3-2	CASSRETGGNEKLFF
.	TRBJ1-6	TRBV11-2	CASSPKDRGDNSPLHF
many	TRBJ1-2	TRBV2	CASSAQGADGYTF
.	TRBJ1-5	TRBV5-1	CASSLAGDQPQHF
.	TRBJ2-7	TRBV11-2	CASSLVAASYEQYF
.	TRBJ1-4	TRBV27	CASSLSGTGENEKLFF
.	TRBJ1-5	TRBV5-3	CARSLAPGFQPQHF
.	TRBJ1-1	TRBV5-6	CASSFFGFAGNTEAFF
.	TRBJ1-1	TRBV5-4	CASSEVEGSQNTEAFF
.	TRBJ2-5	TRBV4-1	CASSQDRGGVIETQYF